The source of this TCR beta chain is a study of graft-versus-host responses after intestinal transplantation (dated by TCRdb to the early 2020s). Notes on the research overall: Recipients received multivisceral, liver-intestinal, or isolated intestinal transplants. All recipients received anti-thymocyte globulin induction followed by maintenance tacrolimus and steroids for roughly three years. Graft-versus-host and host-versus-graft alloreactive T cell clones were tracked in the graft, circulation and bone marrow after intestinal transplantation using bulk TCR-beta CDR3 sequencing. To identify alloreactive clones, pre-transplant mixed lymphocyte reaction products were sequenced and compared with unstimulated pre-transplant donor and recipient T cells. Of the roughly 24 intestinal transplant recipients enrolled in the cohort, one of whom was a retransplant, a few patients without pretransplant specimens were excluded. A peak of at least 4% donor T cells among recipient peripheral blood mononuclear cells was the definition used for donor T cell macrochimerism. Rather than being sequenced by the commercial service, samples from a few later patients were sequenced in-house on an Illumina MiSeq and processed with MiXCR. The investigation overall reported the following: Early after transplant, peak levels of circulating GvH clones were associated with declines in HvG clones. The relatively low number and heterogeneity of intestinal transplant patients limited the conclusions. GvH clones were found in recipient bone marrow, and some of the GvH clones appeared earlier in ileal mucosa or blood, which is consistent with an intestinal mucosal origin. Patients with donor T cell macrochimerism had high GvH to HvG T cell clonal ratios in their allografts.

The library was prepared using the immunoSEQ multiplex PCR assay. For most patients, genomic DNA was isolated using the Qiagen DNeasy Blood and Tissue Kit and was shipped frozen to Adaptive Biotechnologies for TCR sequencing. Adaptive Biotechnologies carried out high-throughput TCR-beta CDR3 sequencing of genomic DNA for most patients. In the original analysis: Adaptive's ImmunoSEQ software supplied the TCR sequencing data for 15 to 20 patients, while MiXCR and VDJtools were used to process three other patients. CD4 versus CD8 sorting errors were corrected by removing sequences found in both subsets at a frequency ratio below 5:1. CDR3 nucleotide sequences shared between donor and recipient were removed because their origin could not be assigned. Alloreactive clones required at least 2-fold expansion over unstimulated cells and minimum CFSE-low frequency of 0.002% (template counts) or 0.001% (read counts). Clones were considered mappable if detected in sequenced pre-transplant spleen, lymph node, or MLR CFSE-low populations of the donor or recipient. Cumulative frequency of alloreactive clones was calculated as a percentage of all sequences weighted by copy number. The clones in this table, taken by TCRdb from immuneACCESS, are in-frame only. Not every clone is retained; where verified, under half of the shortfall comes from an unresolved V gene, and the cause of the rest is unknown. V, J and clone size are taken as reported in that table, and D and trimming were inferred from the DNA itself. This sample holds some 86,000 clones; 75% to 95% were observed only once. Of the sample, 6% falls within the top ten clones.

In the germline V gene, CDR1 corresponds to MNHEY and CDR2 to SVGAGI. V gives up 2 bases and J gives up 7 bases, and the segment between their germline ends measures 9 bases. The CDR3 contains 14 residues, cysteine and phenylalanine counted. CDR3 DNA is the only sequence kept; it has 42 bases, read in frame from the first base. As to this clone: Its antigen remains unidentified. Base qualities are missing; no much larger clone stands one base away.

This specimen's time point label, interpreted: cells obtained before transplantation from donor or recipient. CD3+CD4+ and CD3+CD8+ populations were FACS-sorted from unstimulated pre-transplant donor and recipient cells taken from spleen or lymph nodes. The clonotype was recovered from a human donor who received an intestinal transplant. This specimen consisted of unstimulated CD8+ T cells sorted from spleen or lymph node cells, obtained before intestinal transplant. The receptor chain draws on TRBV6-5 and TRBJ1-6; tentative D gene TRBD1, with 5 bases matching. The DNA is as follows: TGTGCCAGCAGTTACGATTGGGGGAATTCACCCCTCCACTTT. This gives the protein CASSYDWGNSPLHF.